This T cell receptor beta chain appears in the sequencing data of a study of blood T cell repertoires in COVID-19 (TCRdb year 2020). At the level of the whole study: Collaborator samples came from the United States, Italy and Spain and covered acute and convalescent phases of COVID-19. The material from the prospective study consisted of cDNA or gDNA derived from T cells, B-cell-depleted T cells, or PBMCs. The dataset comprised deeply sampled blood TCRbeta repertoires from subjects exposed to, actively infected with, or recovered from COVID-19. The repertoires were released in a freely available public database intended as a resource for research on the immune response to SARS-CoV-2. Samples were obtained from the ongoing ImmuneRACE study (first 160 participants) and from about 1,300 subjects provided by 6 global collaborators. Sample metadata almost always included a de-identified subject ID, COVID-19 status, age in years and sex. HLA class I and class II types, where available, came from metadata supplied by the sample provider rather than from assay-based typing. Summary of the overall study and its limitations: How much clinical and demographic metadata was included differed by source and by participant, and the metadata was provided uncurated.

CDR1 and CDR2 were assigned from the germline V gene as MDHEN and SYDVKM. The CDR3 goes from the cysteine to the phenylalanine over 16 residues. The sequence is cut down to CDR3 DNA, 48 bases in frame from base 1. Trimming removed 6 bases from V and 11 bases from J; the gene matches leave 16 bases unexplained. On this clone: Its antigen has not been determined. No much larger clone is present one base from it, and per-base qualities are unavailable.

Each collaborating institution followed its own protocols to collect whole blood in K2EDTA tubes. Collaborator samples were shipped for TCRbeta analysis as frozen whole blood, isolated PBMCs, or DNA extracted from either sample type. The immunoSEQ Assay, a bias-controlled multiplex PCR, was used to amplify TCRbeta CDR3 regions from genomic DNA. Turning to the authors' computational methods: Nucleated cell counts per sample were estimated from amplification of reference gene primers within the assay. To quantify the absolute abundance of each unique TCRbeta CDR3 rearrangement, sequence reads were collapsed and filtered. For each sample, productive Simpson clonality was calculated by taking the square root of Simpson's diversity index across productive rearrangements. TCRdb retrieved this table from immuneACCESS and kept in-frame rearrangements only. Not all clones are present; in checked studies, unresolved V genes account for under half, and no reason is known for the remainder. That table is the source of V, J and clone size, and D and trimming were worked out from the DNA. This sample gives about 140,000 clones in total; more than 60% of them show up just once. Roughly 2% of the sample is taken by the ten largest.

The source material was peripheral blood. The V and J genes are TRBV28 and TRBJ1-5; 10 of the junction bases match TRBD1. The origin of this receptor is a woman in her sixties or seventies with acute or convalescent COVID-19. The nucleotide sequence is TGTGCCAGCAGCTCCTCGGACAGGGGGACCCTTATGTCCCAGCATTTT. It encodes CASSSSDRGTLMSQHF.